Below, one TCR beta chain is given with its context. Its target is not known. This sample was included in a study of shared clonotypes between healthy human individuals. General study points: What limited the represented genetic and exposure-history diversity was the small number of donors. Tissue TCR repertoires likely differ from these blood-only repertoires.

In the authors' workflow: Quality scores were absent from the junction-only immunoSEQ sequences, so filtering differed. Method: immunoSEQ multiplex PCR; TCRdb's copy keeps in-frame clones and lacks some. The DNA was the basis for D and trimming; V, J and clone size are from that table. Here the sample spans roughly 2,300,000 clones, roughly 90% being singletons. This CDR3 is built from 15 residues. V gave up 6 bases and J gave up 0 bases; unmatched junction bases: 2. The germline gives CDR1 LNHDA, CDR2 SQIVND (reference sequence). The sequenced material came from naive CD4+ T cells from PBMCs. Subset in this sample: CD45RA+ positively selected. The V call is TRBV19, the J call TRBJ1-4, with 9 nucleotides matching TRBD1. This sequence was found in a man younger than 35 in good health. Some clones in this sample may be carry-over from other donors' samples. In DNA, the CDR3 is TGTGCCAGTAGCAGACAGGGGGCAACTAATGAAAAACTGTTTTTT. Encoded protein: CASSRQGATNEKLFF.